This T cell receptor beta chain was sequenced in a study of blood T cell repertoires in COVID-19. Across the study: COVID-19 samples collected from the United States, Italy and Spain covered acute and convalescent phases. From T cells, B-cell-depleted T cells, or PBMCs came the material, which was cDNA or gDNA.

It was during active infection that Seattle patients were enrolled and then longitudinally followed. V shed 4 bases, J shed 1 base, and the junction held 2 bases outside the gene matches. CDR3 length: 14 amino acids. The V gene's germline CDR1 is SGHRS and CDR2 YFSETQ. Per the original methods: Using reference gene primer amplification, nucleated cell counts were estimated. The repertoire was sequenced with immunoSEQ multiplex PCR; TCRdb's copy has only in-frame clones and lacks some. D and trimming were read from the DNA, whereas the V and J calls and clone size are those reported in that table. The sample lists over 120,000 clones; roughly 83% were seen once.

Sequencing was done on a sample of peripheral blood. The source of this sequence is a woman in her seventies with COVID-19, enrolled during active disease. The chain couples TRBV5-1 to TRBJ1-1; TRBD1 matches at 9 bases. CDR3 coding DNA: TGCGCCAGCAGCCCGGGACAGGGGAACACTGAAGCTTTCTTT. Protein sequence: CASSPGQGNTEAFF.